This TCR beta chain originates from a study of blood T cell repertoires in COVID-19. For the study at large: Specimens from acute and convalescent COVID-19 originated in the United States, Italy and Spain. PBMCs, B-cell-depleted T cells, or T cells provided the cDNA or gDNA that made up the material.

This CDR3 is 19 amino acids long. The J segment lost 2 bases and the V segment lost 4 bases, leaving 15 bases of the junction unmatched. CDR1 is LGHDT and CDR2 is YNNKEL in the germline V gene (reference sequence). Authors' processing steps: Reference gene primer amplification yielded estimated nucleated cell counts. Libraries were prepared by immunoSEQ multiplex PCR; TCRdb keeps only in-frame clonotypes and omits some of them. That table is the source of V, J and clone size, and D and trimming were worked out from the DNA. The sample has 200,000 or so clones, 70% to 90% seen once. This sequence was found in a man between 60 and 70 years old with acute or convalescent COVID-19. V is TRBV3-1 (or the pseudogene TRBV3-2) and J is TRBJ2-3; 10 nucleotides agree with TRBD2. Material: peripheral blood. Here the CDR3 reads CASSPGLAARSRFTDTQYF. In DNA form, the CDR3 reads TGTGCCAGCAGCCCTGGACTAGCGGCCCGATCTCGATTCACAGATACGCAGTATTTT.